The clone carrying this T cell receptor beta chain was detected many times. The TCRbeta library was prepared with unique molecular identifiers. TCRdb itself ran the PCR reads through MiXCR, one entry per CDR3 protein. The sample holds roughly 220,000 distinct CDR3 sequences; around 11% are singletons and the top ten take 2% to 3%. This entry comes from a study of T-cell reconstitution after alpha-beta-depleted transplantation in children. Sequencing was performed on PBMCs from the stem cell graft donor, taken from the stem cell graft. The origin of this receptor is a human donor who donated a stem cell graft to a child with acute lymphoblastic leukemia.

CDR3 sequence reads: CSARGYQSGQETQYF. For the CDR3, the DNA is TGCAGTGCTAGAGGCTATCAGAGCGGACAAGAGACCCAGTACTTC. The chain links TRBV20-1 to TRBJ2-5; weak D call: TRBD2 (5 bases). Germline V gives CDR1 DFQATT, CDR2 SNEGSKA (reference sequence). This CDR3 is built from 15 residues. V dropped 1 base and J dropped 2 bases, with 14 bases sitting between them.